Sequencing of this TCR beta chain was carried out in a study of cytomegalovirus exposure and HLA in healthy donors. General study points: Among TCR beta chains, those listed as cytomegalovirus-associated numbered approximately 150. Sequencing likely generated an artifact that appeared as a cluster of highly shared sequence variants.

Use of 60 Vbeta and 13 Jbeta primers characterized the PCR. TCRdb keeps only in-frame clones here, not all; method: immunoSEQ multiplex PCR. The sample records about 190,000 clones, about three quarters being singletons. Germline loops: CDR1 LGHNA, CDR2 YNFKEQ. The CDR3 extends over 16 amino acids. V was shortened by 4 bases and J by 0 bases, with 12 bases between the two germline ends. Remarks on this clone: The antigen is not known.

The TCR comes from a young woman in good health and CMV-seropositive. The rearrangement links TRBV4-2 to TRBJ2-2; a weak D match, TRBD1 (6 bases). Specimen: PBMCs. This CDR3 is CASSRWQGSNTGELFF. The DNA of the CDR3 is TGTGCCAGCAGCCGATGGCAGGGGTCGAACACCGGGGAGCTGTTTTTT.